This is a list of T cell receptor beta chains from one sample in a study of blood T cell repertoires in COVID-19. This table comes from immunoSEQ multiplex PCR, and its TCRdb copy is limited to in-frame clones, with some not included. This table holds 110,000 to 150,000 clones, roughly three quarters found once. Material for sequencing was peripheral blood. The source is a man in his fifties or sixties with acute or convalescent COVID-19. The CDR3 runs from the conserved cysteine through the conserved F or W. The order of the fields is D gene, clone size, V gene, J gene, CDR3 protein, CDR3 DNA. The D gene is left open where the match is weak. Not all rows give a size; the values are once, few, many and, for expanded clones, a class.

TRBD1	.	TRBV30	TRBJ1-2	CAAGQGAANYGYTF	TGTGCCGCGGGACAGGGGGCCGCTAACTATGGCTACACCTTC
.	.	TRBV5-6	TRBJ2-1	CASSFQGNEQFF	TGTGCCAGCAGCTTCCAGGGGAATGAGCAGTTCTTC
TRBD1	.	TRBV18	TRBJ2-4	CASSPRGRNAKNIQYF	TGTGCCAGCTCACCCAGGGGGCGTAATGCCAAAAACATTCAGTACTTC
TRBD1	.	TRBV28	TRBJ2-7	CASSLAGTGHYEQYF	TGTGCCAGCAGTTTAGCCGGGACAGGACACTACGAGCAGTACTTC
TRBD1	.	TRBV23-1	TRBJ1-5	CASSQRDRGRGQPQHF	TGCGCCAGCAGTCAACGGGACAGGGGGCGCGGTCAGCCCCAGCATTTT
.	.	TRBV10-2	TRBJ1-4	CASSEQRTTNEKLFF	TGCGCCAGCAGTGAACAGAGAACAACTAATGAAAAACTGTTTTTT
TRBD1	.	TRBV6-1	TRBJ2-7	CASSDGGGQKTYEQYF	TGTGCCAGCAGTGACGGTGGGGGACAGAAGACTTACGAGCAGTACTTC
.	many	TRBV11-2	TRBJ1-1	CASARRENTEAFF	TGTGCCAGCGCCCGCAGGGAGAACACTGAAGCTTTCTTT
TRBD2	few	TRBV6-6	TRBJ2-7	CASSPRLAGGYEQYF	TGTGCCAGCAGTCCTAGACTAGCGGGAGGGTACGAGCAGTACTTC
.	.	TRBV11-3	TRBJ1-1	CASSFNSVTEAFF	TGTGCCAGCAGCTTTAACAGTGTCACTGAAGCTTTCTTT
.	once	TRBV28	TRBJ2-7	CASSYETGRPSSYEQYF	TGTGCCAGCAGTTATGAAACAGGGCGACCTAGCTCCTACGAGCAGTACTTC
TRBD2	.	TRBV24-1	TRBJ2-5	CATSDFVGPGGETQYF	TGTGCCACCAGTGATTTCGTAGGCCCGGGGGGGGAGACCCAGTACTTC
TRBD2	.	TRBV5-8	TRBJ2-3	CATGASGSFTDTQYF	TGTGCCACCGGAGCCAGCGGGAGTTTTACAGATACGCAGTATTTT
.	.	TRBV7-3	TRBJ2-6	CASSPRVSGANVLTF	TGTGCCAGCAGCCCGAGGGTCTCTGGGGCCAACGTCCTGACTTTC
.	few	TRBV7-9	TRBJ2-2	CASSLVLPNTGELFF	TGTGCCAGCAGCTTAGTACTACCGAACACCGGGGAGCTGTTTTTT
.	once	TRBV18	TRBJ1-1	CASCRGTSMDTEAFF	TGTGCCAGCTGTCGTGGTACCTCTATGGACACTGAAGCTTTCTTT
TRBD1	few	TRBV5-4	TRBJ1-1	CASSFPGQGRTNTEAFF	TGTGCCAGCAGCTTCCCGGGACAGGGGCGTACGAACACTGAAGCTTTCTTT
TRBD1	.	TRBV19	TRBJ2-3	CASCPTGSSTDTQYF	TGTGCCAGTTGCCCGACAGGGAGCAGCACAGATACGCAGTATTTT
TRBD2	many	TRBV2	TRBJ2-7	CASSDTSGAYEQYF	TGTGCCAGCAGTGATACTAGCGGGGCCTACGAGCAGTACTTC
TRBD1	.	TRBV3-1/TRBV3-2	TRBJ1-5	CASSQVGRGDFNQPQHF	TGTGCCAGCAGCCAAGTTGGCAGGGGGGACTTCAATCAGCCCCAGCATTTT
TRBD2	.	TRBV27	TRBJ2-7	CASSGTSGSPSYEQYF	TGTGCCAGCAGTGGGACTAGCGGAAGCCCCTCCTACGAGCAGTACTTC
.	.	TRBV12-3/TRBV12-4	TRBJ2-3	CASSLFTDTQYF	TGTGCCAGCAGTCTCTTCACAGATACGCAGTATTTT
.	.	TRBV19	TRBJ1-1	CASSIDLPMRRTEAFF	TGTGCCAGTAGTATAGATCTTCCCATGAGGCGGACTGAAGCTTTCTTT
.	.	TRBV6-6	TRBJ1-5	CASRGESGNQPQHF	TGTGCCAGCAGGGGCGAATCGGGCAATCAGCCCCAGCATTTT
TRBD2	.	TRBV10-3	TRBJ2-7	CAIRGDYRSYEQYF	TGTGCCATCAGAGGGGACTACCGGTCCTACGAGCAGTACTTC
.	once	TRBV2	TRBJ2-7	CASSEITYEQYF	TGTGCCAGCAGTGAAATAACCTACGAGCAGTACTTC
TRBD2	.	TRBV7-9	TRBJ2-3	CASSGRGLAFSTDTQYF	TGTGCCAGCAGCGGTCGGGGACTAGCGTTTAGCACAGATACGCAGTATTTT
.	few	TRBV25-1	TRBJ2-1	CASSEYRETTYNEQFF	TGTGCCAGCAGTGAATATAGGGAGACGACCTACAATGAGCAGTTCTTC
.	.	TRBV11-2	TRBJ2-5	CASSLVGGALSFETQYF	TGTGCCAGCAGCTTAGTAGGTGGGGCCCTCTCCTTTGAGACCCAGTACTTC
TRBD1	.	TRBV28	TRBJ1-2	CASSSGQGVDGYTF	TGTGCCAGCAGTTCGGGACAGGGGGTCGATGGCTACACCTTC
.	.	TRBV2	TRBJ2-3	CASSDTGTDTQYF	TGTGCCAGCAGTGACACAGGCACAGATACGCAGTATTTT
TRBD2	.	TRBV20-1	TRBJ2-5	CSGGGRDSQYF	TGCAGTGGGGGGGGTAGGGATTCCCAGTACTTC
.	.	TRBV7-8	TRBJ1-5	CASSLVWGPDQPQHF	TGTGCCAGCAGCTTAGTCTGGGGGCCTGATCAGCCCCAGCATTTT
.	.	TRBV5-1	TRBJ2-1	CASSLESGVGNEQFF	TGCGCCAGCAGCTTGGAGTCGGGAGTAGGGAATGAGCAGTTCTTC
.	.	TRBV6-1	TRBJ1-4	CASSEILGAVEKLFF	TGTGCCAGCAGTGAAATTCTGGGGGCAGTCGAAAAACTGTTTTTT
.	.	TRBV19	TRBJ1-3	CASSRGDHSGNTIYF	TGTGCCAGTAGTAGGGGAGACCACTCTGGAAACACCATATATTTT
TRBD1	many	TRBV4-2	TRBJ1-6	CASSNDRGGSYNSPLHF	TGTGCCAGCAGCAATGACAGGGGGGGGTCCTATAATTCACCCCTCCACTTT